Listed below are T cell receptor beta chains from one sample, sequenced in a study of siplizumab effects on memory and regulatory T cells. Profiled with immunoSEQ multiplex PCR; TCRdb holds only in-frame clones, not every one. The data show over 55,000 clones, around 78% seen once. Source material: memory CD4+ T cells sorted from blood. The receptor set was obtained from a human donor in good health. Both conserved end residues are part of each CDR3. D genes are given only for firm matches. A row's size may be missing; if present it is once, few, many or a size class.

cdr3_aa	cdr3_nt	j_call	v_call	clone_size	d_call
CASSYSSSGGLVEQFF	TGTGCCAGCAGTTACTCGAGCAGCGGGGGCCTCGTGGAGCAGTTCTTC	TRBJ2-1	TRBV6-5	NA	TRBD2
CASSASLWLAGGASNTGELFF	TGTGCCAGCAGCGCATCCCTCTGGCTAGCGGGAGGAGCCTCGAACACCGGGGAGCTGTTTTTT	TRBJ2-2	TRBV9	NA	TRBD2
CAQGRATQYF	TGTGCCCAAGGGAGGGCGACCCAGTACTTC	TRBJ2-5	TRBV10-3	NA	TRBD2
CSAGEQGTQYF	TGCAGTGCTGGAGAACAGGGGACCCAGTACTTC	TRBJ2-5	TRBV20-1	few	NA
CASSLPYRLGTEAFF	TGTGCCAGCAGCTTACCCTACAGATTGGGCACTGAAGCTTTCTTT	TRBJ1-1	TRBV7-9	NA	NA
CASSPSGNTIYF	TGTGCCAGCAGCCCCTCCGGAAACACCATATATTTT	TRBJ1-3	TRBV14	NA	NA
CASSVTGTAIQETQYF	TGTGCCAGCAGTGTAACCGGGACAGCTATCCAAGAGACCCAGTACTTC	TRBJ2-5	TRBV6-1	NA	TRBD1
CASGSGGETQYF	TGTGCTAGTGGTTCAGGGGGGGAGACCCAGTACTTC	TRBJ2-5	TRBV12-5	NA	NA
CASSAGQGARGANVLTF	TGCGCCAGCAGCGCGGGACAGGGGGCCCGAGGGGCCAACGTCCTGACTTTC	TRBJ2-6	TRBV5-1	once	TRBD1
CASSQGRGSSGANVLTF	TGTGCCAGCAGCCAAGGCCGGGGAAGCTCTGGGGCCAACGTCCTGACTTTC	TRBJ2-6	TRBV4-2	few	NA
CASSLVSGNEQFF	TGTGCCAGCAGCTTGGTCAGCGGGAATGAGCAGTTCTTC	TRBJ2-1	TRBV5-4	NA	NA
CASSSQIAGGLNEQFF	TGCGCCAGCAGCTCTCAAATAGCGGGAGGGCTTAATGAGCAGTTCTTC	TRBJ2-1	TRBV4-1	NA	TRBD2
CASSLAGGLQQYF	TGTGCCAGCAGCTTGGCGGGGGGGCTCCAGCAGTACTTC	TRBJ2-7	TRBV5-6	once	TRBD2
CASGGTGSNTIYF	TGTGCCAGCGGGGGGACAGGGTCCAACACCATATATTTT	TRBJ1-3	TRBV2	NA	TRBD1
CAIAGTSPAYEQYF	TGTGCCATAGCCGGGACTAGCCCTGCCTACGAGCAGTACTTC	TRBJ2-7	TRBV10-3	NA	TRBD2
CASSFEAYNEQFF	TGTGCCAGCAGCTTCGAGGCCTACAATGAGCAGTTCTTC	TRBJ2-1	TRBV5-4	NA	NA
CASSFGGYSPLHF	TGTGCCAGCAGTTTTGGGGGTTATTCACCCCTCCACTTT	TRBJ1-6	TRBV6-6	NA	NA
CASSFHGGRGMNEQFF	TGTGCCAGCAGTTTTCATGGGGGAAGGGGTATGAATGAGCAGTTCTTC	TRBJ2-1	TRBV27	NA	NA
CASSIDRQGNSPLHF	TGTGCCAGTAGTATAGATCGGCAGGGTAATTCACCCCTCCACTTT	TRBJ1-6	TRBV19	NA	NA
CASSLAPGMGGYTF	TGTGCCAGCAGCTTAGCGCCAGGGATGGGGGGCTACACCTTC	TRBJ1-2	TRBV7-2	NA	NA
CASSFTGGPLQFF	TGTGCCAGCAGCTTTACTGGAGGGCCCCTACAGTTCTTC	TRBJ2-1	TRBV5-4	NA	NA
CASSLGVAGAGDTQYF	TGTGCCAGCAGCTTGGGGGTAGCGGGAGCCGGAGATACGCAGTATTTT	TRBJ2-3	TRBV5-5	NA	TRBD2
CASRFGTGVGYTF	TGTGCCAGCAGGTTCGGGACAGGGGTGGGCTACACCTTC	TRBJ1-2	TRBV5-4	NA	TRBD1
CASRGGLAGSARGNEQFF	TGTGCCAGCAGGGGCGGACTAGCGGGAAGTGCGCGGGGCAATGAGCAGTTCTTC	TRBJ2-1	TRBV7-3	NA	TRBD2
CASTYRWGGGNIQYF	TGTGCCAGTACCTATAGGTGGGGAGGGGGAAACATTCAGTACTTC	TRBJ2-4	TRBV19	few	NA
CASSFGQGYNSPLHF	TGTGCCAGCAGCTTTGGACAGGGCTATAATTCACCCCTCCACTTT	TRBJ1-6	TRBV5-4	NA	TRBD1
CSARKGNEQFF	TGCAGTGCTAGGAAAGGAAATGAGCAGTTCTTC	TRBJ2-1	TRBV20-1	NA	NA
CASSRGQPGEGYTF	TGCGCCAGCAGCCGTGGACAGCCCGGAGAGGGCTACACCTTC	TRBJ1-2	TRBV5-1	NA	NA
CASSLKGLDTQYF	TGTGCCAGCAGCCTAAAGGGGTTGGATACGCAGTATTTT	TRBJ2-3	TRBV5-4	NA	NA
CASSFSPTSTDTQYF	TGTGCCAGCAGCTTCTCACCAACTAGCACAGATACGCAGTATTTT	TRBJ2-3	TRBV7-8	NA	NA
CASSSDSRETQYF	TGTGCCAGCAGCTCGGATAGCCGAGAGACCCAGTACTTC	TRBJ2-5	TRBV7-9	NA	NA
CASSYEGVLMETQYF	TGCGCCAGCAGCTACGAGGGGGTTCTCATGGAGACCCAGTACTTC	TRBJ2-5	TRBV5-1	NA	NA
CASSSVRGRFYEQYF	TGTGCCAGCAGTTCCGTCAGGGGGAGGTTCTACGAGCAGTACTTC	TRBJ2-7	TRBV28	NA	NA
CASSPWAEKQYF	TGTGCCAGCAGCCCTTGGGCAGAAAAGCAGTATTTT	TRBJ2-3	TRBV5-6	NA	NA
CASSPPDQPQHF	TGTGCCAGCTCACCACCAGATCAGCCCCAGCATTTT	TRBJ1-5	TRBV18	NA	NA
CASSYLAGSSYNEQFF	TGCGCCAGCAGCTACCTAGCGGGGAGCTCCTACAATGAGCAGTTCTTC	TRBJ2-1	TRBV5-1	NA	TRBD2
CASSSPHTGIYEQYF	TGTGCCAGCAGTTCTCCTCATACAGGGATCTACGAGCAGTACTTC	TRBJ2-7	TRBV27	once	NA
CATSRDLGPPYNEQFF	TGTGCCACCAGCAGAGATCTGGGGCCGCCCTACAATGAGCAGTTCTTC	TRBJ2-1	TRBV15	NA	NA
CASSEGASGPYEQYF	TGTGCCAGCAGTGAAGGGGCTAGCGGCCCCTACGAGCAGTACTTC	TRBJ2-7	TRBV25-1	NA	TRBD2
CASSFYGKETQYF	TGTGCCAGCAGCTTTTACGGAAAAGAGACCCAGTACTTC	TRBJ2-5	TRBV7-3	once	NA
CASSEPGQGNYNEQFF	TGTGCCAGCAGTGAACCGGGACAGGGGAACTACAATGAGCAGTTCTTC	TRBJ2-1	TRBV6-1	NA	TRBD1
CASSQKIGTSGGVEQYF	TGTGCCAGCAGCCAAAAAATCGGGACTAGCGGGGGCGTGGAGCAGTACTTC	TRBJ2-7	TRBV4-2	NA	TRBD2
CASSPNYGQGAYEQYF	TGCGCCAGCAGCCCAAACTACGGACAGGGGGCCTACGAGCAGTACTTC	TRBJ2-7	TRBV5-1	NA	TRBD1
CASSPPLETTGELFF	TGTGCCAGCTCACCACCCCTTGAGACAACCGGGGAGCTGTTTTTT	TRBJ2-2	TRBV18	once	NA
CASSPRGEGSYEQYF	TGTGCCAGCAGCCCCAGGGGGGAGGGTTCCTACGAGCAGTACTTC	TRBJ2-7	TRBV6-5	NA	NA
CASSLATVGEKLFF	TGCGCCAGCAGCTTGGCCACGGTCGGTGAAAAACTGTTTTTT	TRBJ1-4	TRBV5-1	NA	NA
CASSLVGGRVDTQYF	TGCGCCAGCAGCTTGGTAGGCGGCAGGGTAGATACGCAGTATTTT	TRBJ2-3	TRBV5-1	NA	NA
CASSYSRAVDTEAFF	TGTGCCAGCAGTTACAGTCGGGCAGTGGACACTGAAGCTTTCTTT	TRBJ1-1	TRBV6-5	NA	NA